This T cell receptor (beta chain) was sequenced during a study of blood T cell repertoires in COVID-19. Study-level information: T cells, B-cell-depleted T cells, or PBMCs provided the cDNA or gDNA that served as material.

Authors' processing steps: The assay estimated nucleated cells by amplifying reference gene primers. Profiling relied on immunoSEQ multiplex PCR, and the TCRdb table lists in-frame clones only, not all of them. D and trimming were read from the DNA, whereas the V and J calls and clone size are those reported in that table. The data hold around 310,000 clones, with about 93% observed a single time. This clone was picked up one time. Sequences were obtained from peripheral blood. This clonotype originated in a young woman with COVID-19, enrolled during active disease.

CDR3: CASSTGVYNEQFF. The CDR3 DNA is TGTGCCAGCAGCACAGGGGTGTACAATGAGCAGTTCTTC. This chain connects TRBV12-3 or TRBV12-4 to TRBJ2-1, with 7 bases lining up with TRBD1. The CDR3 runs to 13 residues. J was trimmed by 4 bases and V by 6 bases; bases with no gene match: 3.